This record concerns one TCR beta chain sequence. What it binds is unknown. Trimming left V 6 bases short and J 6 bases short, with 18 bases between. The CDR3 covers 15 residues. Germline CDR1 and CDR2: SGHAT and FQNNGV. The sample belongs to a study of T-cell memory formation after mild COVID-19. Study-level results: Contracting CD4+ clones sat mainly in CM and EM; CD8+ in EMRA.

Constant-segment-primed 5'RACE gave TCR alpha and TCR beta cDNA libraries with sample barcodes and UMIs. TCRdb itself ran the 5' RACE reads through MiXCR, one entry per CDR3 protein. The repertoire has a few hundred thousand distinct CDR3 sequences, over 15% of them found once; the top ten carry around a fifth. This receptor was taken from a man aged 18 to 30 who had mild COVID-19 (a few samples of this study predate the infection). Cell type and time point are not known. Material: PBMCs or a T cell subset sorted from them (not recorded which). The gene calls are TRBV11-2 and TRBJ2-1, with D possibly matching TRBD1 (6 bases). The CDR3 DNA sequence: TGTGCCAGCAGATACACAGGGTTGGCACCCAATGAGCAGTTCTTC. It encodes CASRYTGLAPNEQFF.